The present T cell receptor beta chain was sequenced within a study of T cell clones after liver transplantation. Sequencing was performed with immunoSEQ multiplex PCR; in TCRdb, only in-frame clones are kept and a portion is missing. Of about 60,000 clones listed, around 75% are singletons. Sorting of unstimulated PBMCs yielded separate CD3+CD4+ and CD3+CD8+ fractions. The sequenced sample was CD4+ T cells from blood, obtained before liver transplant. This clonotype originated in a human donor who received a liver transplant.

CDR3 nucleotides: TGTGCCAGCAGTTTGGGACTAGCGGGGGTGGTGTTCTTC. Its translation: CASSLGLAGVVFF. This chain connects TRBV6-5 to TRBJ2-1; 14 nucleotides match TRBD2. Germline CDR1 and CDR2: MNHEY and SVGAGI. The CDR3 covers 13 residues. With 4 bases clipped from V and 15 bases from J, the junction kept 5 bases outside the gene matches.